One and the same sample provided the 16 T cell receptor beta chains below, sequenced in a study of cytomegalovirus exposure and HLA in healthy donors. Researchers ran the PCR with 60 Vbeta and 13 Jbeta primers. Profiled with immunoSEQ multiplex PCR; TCRdb holds only in-frame clones, not every one. Among about 190,000 clones listed, over 65% were seen once. What was sequenced was PBMCs. Receptor source: a woman aged 25 to 45 in good health and CMV-seronegative.

The V call is TRBV7-3, the J call TRBJ2-1; 9 bases map to TRBD2. The V and J ends lost 0 bases and 6 bases, in that order; junction bases with no gene match: 3. CDR1 and CDR2 from the germline V gene are SGHTA and FQGTGA. The CDR3 consists of 15 residues. For the CDR3, the DNA is TGTGCCAGCAGCTTAACGACTAGCGGTCTCAATGAGCAGTTCTTC. This encodes CASSLTTSGLNEQFF. Together with reference TRBV7-3 and TRBJ2-1, the CDR3 gives the full variable domain: GAGVSQTPSNKVTEKGKYVELRCDPISGHTALYWYRQSLGQGPEFLIYFQGTGAADDSGLPNDRFFAVRPEGSVSTLKIQRTERGDSAVYLCASSLTTSGLNEQFFGPGTRLTVL.

In DNA form, the CDR3 reads TGCAGTGCTTTAAGCCATTCCACCTTC. It specifies CSALSHSTF. The chain combines TRBV20-1 with TRBJ1-2; D unresolved. CDR1 and CDR2 from the germline V gene are DFQATT and SNEGSKA (reference sequence). This CDR3 has 9 amino acids. V gave up 5 bases and J gave up 13 bases, with 11 bases separating them.

This clone was recorded once. The chain employs TRBV6-5 and TRBJ2-1, with D hard to call. Germline V gives CDR1 MNHEY, CDR2 SVGAGI. V was shortened by 2 bases and J by 10 bases, with 6 bases between the two germline ends. This CDR3 region has 11 residues. This chain's CDR3 is CASSYGREQFF. In DNA form, the CDR3 reads TGTGCCAGCAGTTACGGTCGGGAGCAGTTCTTC.

The chain recombines TRBV18 with TRBJ2-3; 8 bases agree with TRBD2. Losses at the gene ends were 3 bases for V and 6 bases for J; bases not matched to a gene: 8. The CDR3 consists of 15 residues. In germline, CDR1 is KGHSH, CDR2 LQKENI. The chain's CDR3 is CASSPQAGAWDTQYF. As DNA, the CDR3 is TGTGCCAGCTCACCCCAAGCGGGAGCGTGGGATACGCAGTATTTT.

The chain links TRBV6-4 to TRBJ2-1; 15 bases line up with TRBD2. With 4 bases clipped from V and 8 bases from J, the junction kept 3 bases outside the gene matches. The CDR3 runs 15 residues. Germline V gene data show CDR1 as MRHNA and CDR2 as SNTAGT. The CDR3 protein is CASSGTSGGAHEQFF. The DNA of the CDR3 is TGTGCCAGCAGTGGGACTAGCGGGGGGGCTCATGAGCAGTTCTTC.

V gene TRBV5-1 combines with J gene TRBJ2-1; tentative D call: TRBD2 (5 bases). The V gene's germline CDR1 is SGHRS and CDR2 YFSETQ. V was cut by 2 bases and J by 6 bases, with 12 bases left in between. This CDR3 is 14 amino acids long. This CDR3 is CASSLTLAANEQFF. DNA for the CDR3: TGCGCCAGCAGCTTAACGCTAGCCGCCAATGAGCAGTTCTTC.

This clone was seen only once. The V call is TRBV25-1, the J call TRBJ1-1; D might be TRBD1 (5 bases). V dropped 7 bases and J dropped 3 bases, with 12 bases sitting between them. Germline-derived CDR1 and CDR2 are MGHDK and SYGVNS. The CDR3 is made up of 13 amino acids. CDR3 sequence: CASTLDSHTEAFF. Written as DNA, the CDR3 is TGTGCCAGCACCTTAGACAGCCACACTGAAGCTTTCTTT.

The rearrangement links TRBV27 to TRBJ2-5, with 7 bases aligning to TRBD1. The J call could be wrong; TRBJ2-7 is a better fit for the DNA end. This CDR3 contains 20 residues. The germline V gene has CDR1 MNHEY and CDR2 SMNVEV (reference sequence). For the CDR3, the DNA is TGTGCCAGCAGTTTATCGGAAATGAACCGGGACAGTTCGGGTCTCTACGAGCAGTACTTC. Its protein is CASSLSEMNRDSSGLYEQYF.

CDR3 bases: TGTGCCAGCACCGACCGGAGGGGCGTTAACTATGGCTACACCTTC. It yields the protein CASTDRRGVNYGYTF. The chain uses TRBV5-5 and TRBJ1-2; TRBD1 might be the D (5 bases). The CDR3 is 15 residues long. Germline V lookup: CDR1 SGHKS, CDR2 YYEKEE (reference sequence). V shed 6 bases and J shed 1 base, with 16 bases lying between them.

The chain uses TRBV7-9 and TRBJ1-5; D is perhaps TRBD1 (5 bases). Germline assignment: CDR1 SEHNR and CDR2 FQNEAQ (reference sequence). There are 13 residues in the CDR3. V was cut by 5 bases and J by 7 bases, with 12 bases left in between. This CDR3 is CASSPGGDQPQHF. In DNA, the CDR3 is TGTGCCAGCAGCCCCGGGGGGGACCAGCCCCAGCATTTT. The full variable domain, rest sourced from reference TRBV7-9 and TRBJ1-5, is DTGVSQNPRHKITKRGQNVTFRCDPISEHNRLYWYRQTLGQGPEFLTYFQNEAQLEKSRLLSDRFSAERPKGSFSTLEIQRTEQGDSAMYLCASSPGGDQPQHFGDGTRLSIL.

V and J are TRBV11-2 and TRBJ2-2; D might be TRBD2 (5 bases). The CDR3 consists of 16 residues. With 4 bases removed from V and 2 bases from J, the gap between germline ends came to 14 bases. CDR1 is SGHAT and CDR2 is FQNNGV in the germline V gene. The CDR3 DNA reads TGTGCCAGCAGCTCTTCGGGGTTCGTCAACACCGGGGAGCTGTTTTTT. This sequence encodes CASSSSGFVNTGELFF. Drawing the rest from reference TRBV11-2 and TRBJ2-2, the complete variable domain is EAGVAQSPRYKIIEKRQSVAFWCNPISGHATLYWYQQILGQGPKLLIQFQNNGVVDDSQLPKDRFSAERLKGVDSTLKIQPAKLEDSAVYLCASSSSGFVNTGELFFGEGSRLTVL.

This chain uses TRBV6-6 with TRBJ1-2; 7 nucleotides match TRBD1. CDR1 and CDR2 from the germline V gene are MNHNY and SVGAGI (reference sequence). This CDR3 is built from 11 residues. V was pared by 10 bases and J by 3 bases, with 2 bases of the junction left unmatched. The CDR3 sequence: CAIDRDYGYTF. The DNA for the CDR3 is TGTGCCATCGACAGGGACTATGGCTACACCTTC.

The rearrangement joins TRBV5-1 to TRBJ1-1; no clear D gene. Trimming shortened V by 4 bases and J by 6 bases, and 13 bases separated the two germline ends. CDR1 is SGHRS and CDR2 is YFSETQ in the germline V gene. The CDR3 consists of 13 residues. The CDR3 DNA follows: TGCGCCAGCAGCACTAGAGGACGTCCTGAAGCTTTCTTT. Translating it yields CASSTRGRPEAFF.

The rearrangement joins TRBV4-3 to TRBJ2-1; D gene unclear. The CDR3 covers 13 residues. With 0 bases removed from V and 6 bases from J, the gap between germline ends came to 6 bases. Germline CDR1 and CDR2: LGHNA and YSLEER. CDR3 DNA sequence: TGCGCCAGCAGCCAAGAACTGAGCAATGAGCAGTTCTTC. Amino acid sequence: CASSQELSNEQFF.

This chain joins TRBV9 and TRBJ1-5; 8 bases are shared with TRBD1. The germline CDR1 and CDR2 sequences are SGDLS and YYNGEE. The CDR3 sequence is 18 residues long. Germline trimming cut 3 bases from V and 0 bases from J; bases unmatched to any gene: 11. The CDR3 DNA follows: TGTGCCAGCAGCGGACCCGGGACAGGTCAACTTAGCAATCAGCCCCAGCATTTT. It translates to CASSGPGTGQLSNQPQHF.

The rearrangement joins TRBV6-5 to TRBJ1-1; D is uncertain. Trimming pared 6 bases from V and 1 base from J, leaving 9 bases between. CDR1 is MNHEY, CDR2 SVGAGI, per germline. This CDR3 contains 13 residues. CDR3 nucleotide sequence: TGTGCCAGCAGCCTGAGGTGGAACACTGAAGCTTTCTTT. Its translation: CASSLRWNTEAFF.